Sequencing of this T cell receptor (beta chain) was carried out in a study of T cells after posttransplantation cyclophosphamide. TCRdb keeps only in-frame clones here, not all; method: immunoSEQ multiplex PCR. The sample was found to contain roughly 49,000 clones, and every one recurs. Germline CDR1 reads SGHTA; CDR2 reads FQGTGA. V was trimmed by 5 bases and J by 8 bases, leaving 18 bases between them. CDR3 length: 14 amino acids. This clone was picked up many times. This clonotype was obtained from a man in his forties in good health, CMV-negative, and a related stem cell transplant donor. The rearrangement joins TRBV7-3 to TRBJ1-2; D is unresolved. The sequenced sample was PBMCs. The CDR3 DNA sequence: TGTGCCAGCAGCCCAACACACGCCTCGAAAGGCTACACCTTC. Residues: CASSPTHASKGYTF.